This TCR beta chain was recorded in a study of shared clonotypes between healthy human individuals. General observations from the study: Shared across several donors were around 5% of the naive CD4 clonotypes.

The CDR3 is 13 amino acids. Germline V gene lookup returns CDR1 WSHSY and CDR2 SAAADI. V was shortened by 2 bases and J by 9 bases, with 11 bases between the two germline ends. Only in-frame clones appear in the TCRdb table, and some are missing; sequencing was by immunoSEQ multiplex PCR. The table has roughly 1,800,000 clones, roughly 95% seen once. CD8 cells regarded as naive lacked CD45RO, were positively chosen for CCR7, and omitted terminally differentiated effector memory CD45RA+ cells. Concerning this clone itself: Its matching antigen is unknown.

Input material: naive CD8+ T cells sorted from blood. The V and J genes are TRBV10-2 and TRBJ1-5; perhaps TRBD1 as D (6 bases). This sequence originates from a man between 18 and 29 years old in good health. CDR3: CASSEGGQGPQHF. As DNA, the CDR3 is TGCGCCAGCAGTGAGGGGGGGCAAGGGCCCCAGCATTTT.